This T cell receptor (beta chain) was recorded in a study of blood T cell repertoires in COVID-19. Across the study: Donors in the United States, Italy and Spain gave samples during acute or convalescent COVID-19. From T cells, B-cell-depleted T cells, or PBMCs came the material, which was cDNA or gDNA.

V lost 6 bases, J lost 0 bases, and 14 bases lay in between. Germline V gene data show CDR1 as SQVTM and CDR2 as ANQGSEA. This CDR3 has 14 amino acids. Original handling: Amplifying reference gene primers gave estimates of nucleated cell counts. Produced via immunoSEQ multiplex PCR; TCRdb's table is partial and in-frame only. The V and J calls and the clone size are those of that table, but D and trimming were determined from the DNA. Among about 48,000 clones listed, about three quarters were seen once. The source of this sequence is a human donor with active or convalescent COVID-19. The donor label of this sample is uncertain. The sample comprised peripheral blood. V usage is TRBV29-1 and J usage is TRBJ1-2; D possibly corresponds to TRBD1 (6 bases). CDR3 DNA: TGCAGCGTCCTAAAGGACAGCTCTAACTATGGCTACACCTTC. Encoded protein: CSVLKDSSNYGYTF. Full variable domain (remainder filled in from reference TRBV29-1 and TRBJ1-2): SAVISQKPSRDICQRGTSLTIQCQVDSQVTMMFWYRQQPGQSLTLIATANQGSEATYESGFVIDKFPISRPNLTFSTLTVSNMSPEDSSIYLCSVLKDSSNYGYTFGSGTRLTVV.